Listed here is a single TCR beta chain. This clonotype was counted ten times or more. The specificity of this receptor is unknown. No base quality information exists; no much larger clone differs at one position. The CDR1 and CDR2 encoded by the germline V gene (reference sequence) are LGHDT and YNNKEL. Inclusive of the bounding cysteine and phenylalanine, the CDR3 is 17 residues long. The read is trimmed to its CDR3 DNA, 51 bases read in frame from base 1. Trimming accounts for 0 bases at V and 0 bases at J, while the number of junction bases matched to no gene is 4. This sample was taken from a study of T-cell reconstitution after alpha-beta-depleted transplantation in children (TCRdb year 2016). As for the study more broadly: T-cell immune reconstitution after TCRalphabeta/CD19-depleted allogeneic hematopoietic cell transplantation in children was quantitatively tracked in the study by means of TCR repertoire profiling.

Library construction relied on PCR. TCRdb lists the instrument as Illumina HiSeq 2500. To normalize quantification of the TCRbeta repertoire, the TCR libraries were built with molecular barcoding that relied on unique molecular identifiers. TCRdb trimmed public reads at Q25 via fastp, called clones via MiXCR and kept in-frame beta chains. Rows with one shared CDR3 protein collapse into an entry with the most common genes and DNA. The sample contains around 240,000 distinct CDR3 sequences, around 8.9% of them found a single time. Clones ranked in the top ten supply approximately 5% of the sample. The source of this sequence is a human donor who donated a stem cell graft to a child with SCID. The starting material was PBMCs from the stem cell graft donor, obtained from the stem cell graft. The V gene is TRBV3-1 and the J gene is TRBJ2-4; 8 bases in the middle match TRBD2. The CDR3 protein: CASSQEKRGIAKNIQYF. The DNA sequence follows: TGTGCCAGCAGCCAAGAAAAGCGGGGGATAGCCAAAAACATTCAGTACTTC. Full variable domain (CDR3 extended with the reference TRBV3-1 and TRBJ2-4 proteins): DTAVSQTPKYLVTQMGNDKSIKCEQNLGHDTMYWYKQDSKKFLKIMFSYNNKELIINETVPNRFSPKSPDKAHLNLHINSLELGDSAVYFCASSQEKRGIAKNIQYFGAGTRLSVL.